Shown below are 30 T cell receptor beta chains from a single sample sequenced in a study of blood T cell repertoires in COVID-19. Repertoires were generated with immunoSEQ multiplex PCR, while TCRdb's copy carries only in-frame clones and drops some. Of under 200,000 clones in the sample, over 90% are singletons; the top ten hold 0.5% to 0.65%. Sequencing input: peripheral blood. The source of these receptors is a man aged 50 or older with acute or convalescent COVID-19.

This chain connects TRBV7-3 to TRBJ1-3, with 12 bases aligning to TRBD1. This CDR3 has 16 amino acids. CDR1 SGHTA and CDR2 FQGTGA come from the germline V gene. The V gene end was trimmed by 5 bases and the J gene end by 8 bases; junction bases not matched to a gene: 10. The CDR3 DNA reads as TGTGCCAGCAGCCCGGGACAGGGGGCGCCGAAGGACACCATATATTTT. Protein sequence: CASSPGQGAPKDTIYF. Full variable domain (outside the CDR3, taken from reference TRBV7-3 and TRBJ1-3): GAGVSQTPSNKVTEKGKYVELRCDPISGHTALYWYRQSLGQGPEFLIYFQGTGAADDSGLPNDRFFAVRPEGSVSTLKIQRTERGDSAVYLCASSPGQGAPKDTIYFGEGSWLTVV.

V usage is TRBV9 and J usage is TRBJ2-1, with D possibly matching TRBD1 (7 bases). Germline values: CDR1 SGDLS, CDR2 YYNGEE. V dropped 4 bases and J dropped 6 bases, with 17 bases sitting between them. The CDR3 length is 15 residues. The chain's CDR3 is CASSPNPQGGNEQFF. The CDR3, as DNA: TGTGCCAGCAGCCCTAACCCTCAGGGGGGCAATGAGCAGTTCTTC.

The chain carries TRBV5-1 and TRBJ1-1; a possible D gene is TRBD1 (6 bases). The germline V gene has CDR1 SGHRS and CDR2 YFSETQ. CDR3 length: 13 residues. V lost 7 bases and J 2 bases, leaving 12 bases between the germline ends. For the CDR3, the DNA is TGCGCCAGCTGTAGGACAGTAAACACTGAAGCTTTCTTT. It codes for CASCRTVNTEAFF.

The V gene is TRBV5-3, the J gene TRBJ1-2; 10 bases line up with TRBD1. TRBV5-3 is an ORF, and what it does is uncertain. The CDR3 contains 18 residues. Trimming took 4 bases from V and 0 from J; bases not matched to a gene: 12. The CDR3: CARSREPGTGVSNYGYTF. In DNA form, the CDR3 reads TGTGCCAGAAGCCGCGAGCCCGGGACAGGGGTGTCTAACTATGGCTACACCTTC.

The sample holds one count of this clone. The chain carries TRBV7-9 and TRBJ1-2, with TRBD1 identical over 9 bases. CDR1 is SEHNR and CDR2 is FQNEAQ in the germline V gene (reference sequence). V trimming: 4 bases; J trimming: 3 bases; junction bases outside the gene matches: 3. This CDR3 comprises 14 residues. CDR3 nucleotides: TGTGCCAGCAGCTCCAGACAGGGGGACTATGGCTACACCTTC. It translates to CASSSRQGDYGYTF. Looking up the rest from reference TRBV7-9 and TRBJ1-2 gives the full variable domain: DTGVSQNPRHKITKRGQNVTFRCDPISEHNRLYWYRQTLGQGPEFLTYFQNEAQLEKSRLLSDRFSAERPKGSFSTLEIQRTEQGDSAMYLCASSSRQGDYGYTFGSGTRLTVV.

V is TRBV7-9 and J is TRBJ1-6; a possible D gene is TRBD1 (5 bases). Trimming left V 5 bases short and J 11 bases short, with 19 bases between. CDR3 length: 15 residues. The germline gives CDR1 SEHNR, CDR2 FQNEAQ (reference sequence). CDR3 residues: CASSPPSGGRTPLHF. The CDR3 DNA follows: TGTGCCAGCAGCCCACCCTCGGGGGGAAGGACACCCCTCCACTTT.

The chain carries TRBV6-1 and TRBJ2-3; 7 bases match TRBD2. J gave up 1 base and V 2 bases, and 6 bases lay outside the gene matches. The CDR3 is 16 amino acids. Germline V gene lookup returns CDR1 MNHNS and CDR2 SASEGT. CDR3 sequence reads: CASSEKAGEGTDTQYF. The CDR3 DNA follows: TGTGCCAGCAGTGAAAAGGCGGGAGAGGGCACAGATACGCAGTATTTT.

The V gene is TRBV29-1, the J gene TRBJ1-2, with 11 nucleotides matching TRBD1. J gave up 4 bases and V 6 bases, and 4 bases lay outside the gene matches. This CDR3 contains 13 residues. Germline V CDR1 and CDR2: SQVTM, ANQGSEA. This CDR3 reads CSVDRGHGYGYTF. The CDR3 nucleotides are TGCAGCGTGGACAGGGGGCATGGCTATGGCTACACCTTC.

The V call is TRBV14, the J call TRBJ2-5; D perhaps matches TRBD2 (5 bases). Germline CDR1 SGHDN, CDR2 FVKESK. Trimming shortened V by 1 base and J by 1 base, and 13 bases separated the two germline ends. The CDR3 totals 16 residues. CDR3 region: CASSQVGKFPQETQYF. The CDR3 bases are TGTGCCAGCAGCCAAGTCGGGAAATTCCCCCAAGAGACCCAGTACTTC.

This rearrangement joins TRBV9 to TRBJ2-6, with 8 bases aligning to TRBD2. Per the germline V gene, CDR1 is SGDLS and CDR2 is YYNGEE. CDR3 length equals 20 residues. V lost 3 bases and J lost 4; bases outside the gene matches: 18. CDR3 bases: TGTGCCAGCAGCGAAAGACCAGGGACTAGACCCCTCGCCGGGGCCAACGTCCTGACTTTC. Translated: CASSERPGTRPLAGANVLTF.

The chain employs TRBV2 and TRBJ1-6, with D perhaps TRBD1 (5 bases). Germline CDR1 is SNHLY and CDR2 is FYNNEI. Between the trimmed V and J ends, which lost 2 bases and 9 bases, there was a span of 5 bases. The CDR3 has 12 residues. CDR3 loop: CASSEQGSPLHF. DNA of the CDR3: TGTGCCAGCAGTGAACAGGGTTCACCCCTCCACTTT. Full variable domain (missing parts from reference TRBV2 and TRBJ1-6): EPEVTQTPSHQVTQMGQEVILRCVPISNHLYFYWYRQILGQKVEFLVSFYNNEISEKSEIFDDQFSVERPDGSNFTLKIRSTKLEDSAMYFCASSEQGSPLHFGNGTRLTVT.

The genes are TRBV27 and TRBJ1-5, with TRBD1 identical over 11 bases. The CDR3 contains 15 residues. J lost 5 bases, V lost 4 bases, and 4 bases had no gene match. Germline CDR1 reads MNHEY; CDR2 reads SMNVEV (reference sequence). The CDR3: CASSSLDRGHQPQHF. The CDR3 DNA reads TGTGCCAGCAGTTCATTGGACAGGGGGCATCAGCCCCAGCATTTT.

CDR3 residues: CASSPSDRVETQYF. CDR3 coding DNA: TGTGCCAGCAGTCCCTCGGACAGGGTAGAGACCCAGTACTTC. This chain joins TRBV27 and TRBJ2-5, with 8 bases aligning to TRBD1. J gave up 4 bases and V 5 bases, and 6 bases lay outside the gene matches. The germline gives CDR1 MNHEY, CDR2 SMNVEV (reference sequence). This CDR3 is 14 amino acids long.

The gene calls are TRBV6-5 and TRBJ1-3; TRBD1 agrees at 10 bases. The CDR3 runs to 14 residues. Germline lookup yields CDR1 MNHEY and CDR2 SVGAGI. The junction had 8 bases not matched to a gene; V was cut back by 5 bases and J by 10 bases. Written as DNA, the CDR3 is TGTGCCAGCAGTCGGGACAGGGGTCGAGGGACCATATATTTT. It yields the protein CASSRDRGRGTIYF.

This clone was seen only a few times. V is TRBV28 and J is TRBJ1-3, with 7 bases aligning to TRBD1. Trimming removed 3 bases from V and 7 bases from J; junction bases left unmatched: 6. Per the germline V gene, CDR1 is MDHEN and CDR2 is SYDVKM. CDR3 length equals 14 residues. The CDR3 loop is CASSFPGGRNTIYF. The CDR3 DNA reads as TGTGCCAGCAGTTTCCCAGGGGGTAGGAACACCATATATTTT.

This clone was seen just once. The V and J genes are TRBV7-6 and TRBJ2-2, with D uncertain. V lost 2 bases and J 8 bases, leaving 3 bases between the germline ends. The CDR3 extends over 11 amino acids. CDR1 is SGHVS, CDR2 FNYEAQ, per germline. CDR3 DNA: TGTGCCAGCAGCTTACGTGGGGAGCTGTTTTTT. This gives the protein CASSLRGELFF.

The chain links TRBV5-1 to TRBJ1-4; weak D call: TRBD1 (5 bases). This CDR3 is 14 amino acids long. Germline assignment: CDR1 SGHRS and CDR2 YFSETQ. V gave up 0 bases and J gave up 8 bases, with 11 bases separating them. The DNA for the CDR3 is TGCGCCAGCAGCTTGGGCCAGGGAGGAGAAAAACTGTTTTTT. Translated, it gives CASSLGQGGEKLFF.

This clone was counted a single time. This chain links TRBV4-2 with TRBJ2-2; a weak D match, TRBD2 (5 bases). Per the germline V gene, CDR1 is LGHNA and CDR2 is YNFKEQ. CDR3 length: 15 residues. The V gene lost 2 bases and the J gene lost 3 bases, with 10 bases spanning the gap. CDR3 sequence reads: CASSQRAGDTGELFF. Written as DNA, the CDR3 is TGTGCCAGCAGCCAAAGGGCGGGCGACACCGGGGAGCTGTTTTTT.

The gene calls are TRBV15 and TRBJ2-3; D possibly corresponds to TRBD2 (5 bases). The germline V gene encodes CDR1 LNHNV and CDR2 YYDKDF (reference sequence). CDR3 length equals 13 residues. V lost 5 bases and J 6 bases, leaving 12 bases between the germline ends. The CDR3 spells CATSLGSGDTQYF. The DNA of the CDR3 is TGTGCCACCAGCTTGGGGTCGGGGGATACGCAGTATTTT.

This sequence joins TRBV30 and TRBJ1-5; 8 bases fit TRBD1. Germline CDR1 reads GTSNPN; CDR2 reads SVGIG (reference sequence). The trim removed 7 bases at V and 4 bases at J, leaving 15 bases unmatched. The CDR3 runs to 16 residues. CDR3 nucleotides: TGTGCCTTCACACCCTCGCCCGGGACAGGTAATCAGCCCCAGCATTTT. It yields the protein CAFTPSPGTGNQPQHF.

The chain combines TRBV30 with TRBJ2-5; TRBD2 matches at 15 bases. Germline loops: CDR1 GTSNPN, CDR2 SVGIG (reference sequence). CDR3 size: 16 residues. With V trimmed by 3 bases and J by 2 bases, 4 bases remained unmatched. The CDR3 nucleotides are TGTGCCTGGAGGGGGACTAGCGGGAGGCGGCAAGAGACCCAGTACTTC. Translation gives CAWRGTSGRRQETQYF.

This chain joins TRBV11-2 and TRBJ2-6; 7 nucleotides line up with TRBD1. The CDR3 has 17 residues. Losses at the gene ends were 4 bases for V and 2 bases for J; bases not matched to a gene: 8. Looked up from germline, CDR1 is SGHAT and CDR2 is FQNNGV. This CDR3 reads CASSSSTGIAGANVLTF. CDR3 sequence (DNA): TGTGCCAGCAGCTCTTCGACAGGGATCGCTGGGGCCAACGTCCTGACTTTC.

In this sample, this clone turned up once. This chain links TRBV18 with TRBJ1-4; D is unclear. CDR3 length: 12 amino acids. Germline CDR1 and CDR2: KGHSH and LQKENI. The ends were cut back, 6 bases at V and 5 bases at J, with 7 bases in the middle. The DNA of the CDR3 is TGTGCCAGCTCCCGGGGAAATGAAAAACTGTTTTTT. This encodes CASSRGNEKLFF.

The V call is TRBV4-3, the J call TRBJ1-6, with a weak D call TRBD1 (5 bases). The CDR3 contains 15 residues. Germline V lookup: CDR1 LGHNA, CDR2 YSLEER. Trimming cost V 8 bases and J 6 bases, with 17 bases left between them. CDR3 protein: CASGIGDTVNSPLHF. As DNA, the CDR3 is TGCGCCAGCGGGATAGGGGATACGGTTAATTCACCCCTCCACTTT.

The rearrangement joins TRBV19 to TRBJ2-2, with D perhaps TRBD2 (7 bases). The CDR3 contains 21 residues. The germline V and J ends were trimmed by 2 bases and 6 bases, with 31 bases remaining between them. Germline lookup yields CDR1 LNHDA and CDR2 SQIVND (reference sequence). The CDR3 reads CASSILRGAAAVGGAPGELFF. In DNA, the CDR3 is TGTGCCAGTAGTATATTGCGGGGCGCTGCGGCGGTGGGGGGGGCCCCCGGGGAGCTGTTTTTT.

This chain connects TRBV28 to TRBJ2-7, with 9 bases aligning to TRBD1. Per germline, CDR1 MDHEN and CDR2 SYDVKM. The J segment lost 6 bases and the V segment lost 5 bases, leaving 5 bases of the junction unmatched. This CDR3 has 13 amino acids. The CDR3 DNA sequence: TGTGCCAGCAGTAGGGACAGGGTTACCGAGCAGTACTTC. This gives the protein CASSRDRVTEQYF.

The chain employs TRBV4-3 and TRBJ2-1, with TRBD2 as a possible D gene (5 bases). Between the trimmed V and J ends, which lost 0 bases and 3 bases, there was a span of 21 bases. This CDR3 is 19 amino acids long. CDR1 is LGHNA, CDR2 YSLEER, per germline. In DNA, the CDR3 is TGCGCCAGCAGCCAAGAAATATCGAGGAGCGGAGGACTCTACAATGAGCAGTTCTTC. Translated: CASSQEISRSGGLYNEQFF.

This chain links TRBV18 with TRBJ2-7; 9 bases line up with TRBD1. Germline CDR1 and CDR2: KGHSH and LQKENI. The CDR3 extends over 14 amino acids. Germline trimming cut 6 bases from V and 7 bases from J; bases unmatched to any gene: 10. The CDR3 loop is CASSTGTGSREQYF. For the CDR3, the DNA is TGTGCCAGCTCCACCGGGACAGGGTCACGAGAGCAGTACTTC.

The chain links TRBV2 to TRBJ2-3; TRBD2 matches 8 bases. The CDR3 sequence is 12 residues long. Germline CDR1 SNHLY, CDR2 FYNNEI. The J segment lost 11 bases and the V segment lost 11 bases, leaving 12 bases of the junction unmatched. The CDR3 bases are TGTGCCGCACCGGGGGGGACTGGTGTGCAGTATTTT. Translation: CAAPGGTGVQYF.

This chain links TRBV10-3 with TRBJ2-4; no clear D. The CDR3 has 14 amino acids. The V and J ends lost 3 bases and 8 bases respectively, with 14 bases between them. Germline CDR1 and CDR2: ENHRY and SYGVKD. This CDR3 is CAISDTPKEDIQYF. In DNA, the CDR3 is TGTGCCATCAGTGACACCCCAAAAGAGGACATTCAGTACTTC.